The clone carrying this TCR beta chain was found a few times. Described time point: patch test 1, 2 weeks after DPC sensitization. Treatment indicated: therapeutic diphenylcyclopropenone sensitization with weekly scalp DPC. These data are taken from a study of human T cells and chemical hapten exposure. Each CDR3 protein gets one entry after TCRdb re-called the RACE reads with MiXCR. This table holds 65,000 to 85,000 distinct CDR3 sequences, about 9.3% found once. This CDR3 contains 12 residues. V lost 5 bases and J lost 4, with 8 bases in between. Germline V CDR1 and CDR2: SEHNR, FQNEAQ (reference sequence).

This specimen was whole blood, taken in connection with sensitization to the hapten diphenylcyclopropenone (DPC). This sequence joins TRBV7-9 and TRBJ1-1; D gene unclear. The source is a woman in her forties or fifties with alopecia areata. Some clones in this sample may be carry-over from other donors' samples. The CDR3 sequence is CASSPTLTEAFF. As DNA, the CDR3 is TGTGCCAGCAGCCCCACCCTCACTGAAGCTTTCTTT.